These 9 T cell receptor beta chains came from one sample sequenced in a study of blood T cell repertoires in COVID-19. TCRdb's copy holds only in-frame clones and misses some; the assay was immunoSEQ multiplex PCR. The sample consists of approximately 400,000 clones, about 80% of them appearing once. Sequencing was performed on peripheral blood. The receptors stem from a human donor with acute or convalescent COVID-19. The donor label of this sample is uncertain.

This chain connects TRBV28 to TRBJ2-7; 10 bases agree with TRBD1. The trim removed 4 bases at V and 3 bases at J, leaving 6 bases unmatched. The CDR3 runs 15 residues. Germline loops: CDR1 MDHEN, CDR2 SYDVKM. The CDR3 DNA is TGTGCCAGCAGTTCCCCCGGACAGGGGGACTACGAGCAGTACTTC. Protein product: CASSSPGQGDYEQYF.

The gene calls are TRBV6-5 and TRBJ1-5; no clear D. V was clipped by 6 bases and J by 3 bases, with 12 bases between them. Germline CDR1 reads MNHEY; CDR2 reads SVGAGI. The CDR3 contains 14 residues. The CDR3 spells CASRTVAVNQPQHF. Here the CDR3 DNA reads TGTGCCAGCAGGACCGTGGCGGTCAATCAGCCCCAGCATTTT.

The J gene is TRBJ2-1, the V gene TRBV15; 7 bases line up with TRBD1. The germline CDR1 and CDR2 sequences are LNHNV and YYDKDF (reference sequence). V lost 2 bases to trimming and J lost 10 bases; unmatched junction nucleotides: 17. This CDR3 contains 17 residues. The DNA for the CDR3 is TGTGCCACCAGCAGACCCACTTTCGAGGGGGCGCCGGGGGAGCAGTTCTTC. Protein product: CATSRPTFEGAPGEQFF.

The chain is built from TRBV10-2 and TRBJ1-1; 7 bases are a match to TRBD1. Germline values: CDR1 WSHSY, CDR2 SAAADI. V was clipped by 1 base and J by 1 base; unmatched bases: 9. This CDR3 contains 17 residues. CDR3 nucleotides: TGCGCCAGCAGTGAGTTCATACCGGGACAGAGGAACACTGAAGCTTTCTTT. Protein sequence: CASSEFIPGQRNTEAFF.

The chain couples TRBV6-1 to TRBJ1-3; D perhaps matches TRBD1 (5 bases). The CDR3 covers 17 residues. V was pared by 3 bases and J by 0 bases, with 15 bases between. Germline CDR1 is MNHNS and CDR2 is SASEGT. The CDR3 reads CASSDRTPGGSGNTIYF. DNA of the CDR3: TGTGCCAGCAGTGATCGAACCCCGGGGGGCTCTGGAAACACCATATATTTT.

This CDR3 is CASSGLAADNEQFF. The CDR3 coding sequence is TGTGCCAGCAGCGGACTAGCAGCCGACAATGAGCAGTTCTTC. The chain uses TRBV7-6 and TRBJ2-1; 8 bases fit TRBD2. This CDR3 is built from 14 residues. Germline CDR1 SGHVS, CDR2 FNYEAQ. Trimming cost V 5 bases and J 5 bases; bases outside gene matches: 5.

The V gene is TRBV7-9, the J gene TRBJ1-2; possibly TRBD1 for D (6 bases). The CDR3 has 15 amino acids. Germline V CDR1 and CDR2: SEHNR, FQNEAQ (reference sequence). Trimming removed 8 bases at V and 6 bases at J, with 22 bases between. The CDR3 bases are TGTGCCAGCGGTCGGGGTCAGGGGATATTGAATGGCTACACCTTC. Translated: CASGRGQGILNGYTF.

This clone was observed a single time. The chain recombines TRBV18 with TRBJ2-7, with D maybe TRBD2 (5 bases). The germline V and J ends were trimmed by 6 bases and 2 bases, with 14 bases remaining between them. CDR3 length equals 14 residues. In germline, CDR1 is KGHSH, CDR2 LQKENI. The CDR3 coding sequence is TGTGCCAGCTCCCCTGCCTTGGAGGCCTACGAGCAGTACTTC. Translated: CASSPALEAYEQYF. The full variable domain, in which reference TRBV18 and TRBJ2-7 provide the parts outside the CDR3, is NAGVMQNPRHLVRRRGQEARLRCSPMKGHSHVYWYRQLPEEGLKFMVYLQKENIIDESGMPKERFSAEFPKEGPSILRIQQVVRGDSAAYFCASSPALEAYEQYFGPGTRLTVT.

V is TRBV6-5 and J is TRBJ1-2; D not resolved. The CDR3 covers 12 residues. Germline V gives CDR1 MNHEY, CDR2 SVGAGI. Trimming removed 5 bases from V and 7 bases from J, with 11 bases in between. CDR3 region: CASSQLRGGYTF. The CDR3 DNA is TGTGCCAGCAGTCAATTGCGTGGTGGCTACACCTTC.